Detailed here is one T cell receptor beta chain. Its target is unknown. This sample stems from a study of cytomegalovirus exposure and HLA in healthy donors. Study details: Of all 360 or so donors who were genotyped, 75% to 85% belonged to the Caucasian-associated ancestry cluster. Study observations and caveats: Apart from CMV serostatus, no immune exposure information was available. Later analysis suggested links between common viral pathogens and several top significant clusters.

PCR involved 60 Vbeta and 13 Jbeta primers. Original handling: The count from a later analysis was roughly 80 million unique TCR beta chains, some 10 million of them shared. Here immunoSEQ multiplex PCR was the method, and the copy in TCRdb shows in-frame clones only, minus some. The DNA was the basis for D and trimming; V, J and clone size are from that table. The repertoire consists of 150,000 to 200,000 clones, with approximately 70% occurring once and the leading ten covering about 4.3%. Sequenced material: PBMCs. This TCR was sampled from a man between 18 and 29 years old in good health and CMV-seropositive.

This CDR3 reads CASSLLRPRLDEKLFF. In DNA, the CDR3 is TGTGCCAGCAGTTTATTGAGACCCAGACTGGATGAAAAACTGTTTTTT. The genes are TRBV27 and TRBJ1-4, with D unresolved. Trimming left V 1 base short and J 6 bases short, with 15 bases between. This CDR3 is 16 amino acids long. The germline CDR1 and CDR2 sequences are MNHEY and SMNVEV (reference sequence). The variable domain in full, completed from reference TRBV27 and TRBJ1-4, reads EAQVTQNPRYLITVTGKKLTVTCSQNMNHEYMSWYRQDPGLGLRQIYYSMNVEVTDKGDVPEGYKVSRKEKRNFPLILESPSPNQTSLYFCASSLLRPRLDEKLFFGSGTQLSVL.